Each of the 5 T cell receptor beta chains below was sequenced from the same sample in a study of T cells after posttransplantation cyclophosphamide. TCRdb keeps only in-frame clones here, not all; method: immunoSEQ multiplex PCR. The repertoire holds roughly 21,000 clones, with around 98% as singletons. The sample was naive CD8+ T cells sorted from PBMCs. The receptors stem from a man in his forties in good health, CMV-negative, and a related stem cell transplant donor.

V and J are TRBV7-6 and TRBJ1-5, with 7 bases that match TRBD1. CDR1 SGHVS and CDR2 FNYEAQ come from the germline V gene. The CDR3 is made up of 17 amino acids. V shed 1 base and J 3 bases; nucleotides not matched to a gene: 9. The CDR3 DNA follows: TGTGCCAGCAGCTTAGGCAACACAGGGGTCCTCAATCAGCCCCAGCATTTT. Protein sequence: CASSLGNTGVLNQPQHF.

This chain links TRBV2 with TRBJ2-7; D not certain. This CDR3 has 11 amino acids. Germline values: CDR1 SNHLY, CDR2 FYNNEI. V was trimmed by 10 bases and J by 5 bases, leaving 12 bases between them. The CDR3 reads CAILRPNEQYF. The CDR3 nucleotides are TGTGCCATCCTCAGGCCCAACGAGCAGTACTTC.

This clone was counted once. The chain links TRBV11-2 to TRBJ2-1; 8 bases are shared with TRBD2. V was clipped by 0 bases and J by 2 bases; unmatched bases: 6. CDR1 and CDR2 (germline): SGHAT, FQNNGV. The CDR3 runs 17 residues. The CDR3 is CASSLEELAGPYNEQFF. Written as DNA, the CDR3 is TGTGCCAGCAGCTTAGAGGAGCTAGCGGGCCCCTACAATGAGCAGTTCTTC. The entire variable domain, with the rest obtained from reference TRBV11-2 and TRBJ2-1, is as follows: EAGVAQSPRYKIIEKRQSVAFWCNPISGHATLYWYQQILGQGPKLLIQFQNNGVVDDSQLPKDRFSAERLKGVDSTLKIQPAKLEDSAVYLCASSLEELAGPYNEQFFGPGTRLTVL.

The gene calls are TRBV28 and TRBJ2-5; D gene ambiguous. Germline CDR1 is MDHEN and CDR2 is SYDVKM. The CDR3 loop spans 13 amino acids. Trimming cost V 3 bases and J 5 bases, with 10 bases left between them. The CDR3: CASSLHSWETQYF. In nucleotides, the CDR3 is TGTGCCAGCAGTTTGCATAGTTGGGAGACCCAGTACTTC.

The CDR3 reads CASSVGRLVNEQFF. The CDR3 DNA sequence: TGTGCCAGCAGCGTAGGGCGACTCGTGAATGAGCAGTTCTTC. This sequence joins TRBV9 and TRBJ2-1; the D is unclear. From germline, CDR1 is SGDLS and CDR2 YYNGEE. V shed 0 bases and J shed 7 bases, with 11 bases lying between them. The CDR3 contains 14 residues.